One and the same sample provided the 28 T cell receptor beta chains below, sequenced in a study of T cell changes during pregnancy in multiple sclerosis. The method was immunoSEQ multiplex PCR; TCRdb's version includes in-frame clones alone and lacks a portion of them. The sample yields 70,000 to 95,000 clones, 90% to 95% seen once. The sequencing here drew on peripheral blood, taken in the first trimester of pregnancy. These receptor sequences come from a female donor with multiple sclerosis, enrolled in a pregnancy study.

This rearrangement joins TRBV4-2 to TRBJ1-4; 9 nucleotides align to TRBD1. Losses at the gene ends were 2 bases for V and 6 bases for J; bases not matched to a gene: 4. The CDR3 totals 15 residues. The germline gives CDR1 LGHNA, CDR2 YNFKEQ. This CDR3 is CASSQFRQGDEKLFF. The CDR3 nucleotides are TGTGCCAGCAGCCAATTTAGACAGGGGGATGAAAAACTGTTTTTT.

The J gene is TRBJ1-1, the V gene TRBV30, with 8 bases that match TRBD1. The germline gives CDR1 GTSNPN, CDR2 SVGIG (reference sequence). CDR3 length: 13 residues. V lost 1 base, J lost 11 bases, and 9 bases stayed unmatched. This CDR3 is CAWSAGGLKRAFF. The CDR3 DNA is TGTGCCTGGAGTGCAGGGGGCCTGAAGAGGGCTTTCTTT. Looking up the rest from reference TRBV30 and TRBJ1-1 gives the full variable domain: SQTIHQWPATLVQPVGSPLSLECTVEGTSNPNLYWYRQAAGRGLQLLFYSVGIGQISSEVPQNLSASRPQDRQFILSSKKLLLSDSGFYLCAWSAGGLKRAFFGQGTRLTVV.

The gene calls are TRBV5-1 and TRBJ1-1; D might be TRBD1 (6 bases). V was trimmed by 2 bases and J by 1 base, leaving 12 bases between them. The CDR3 runs to 15 residues. Germline values: CDR1 SGHRS, CDR2 YFSETQ. CDR3 sequence: CASSLIGGANTEAFF. CDR3 in DNA: TGCGCCAGCAGCTTAATTGGGGGGGCGAACACTGAAGCTTTCTTT.

The V gene is TRBV11-2, the J gene TRBJ2-7, with TRBD1 matching 11 bases. This CDR3 has 16 residues. Trimming took 2 bases from V and 5 from J; bases not matched to a gene: 8. CDR1 SGHAT and CDR2 FQNNGV come from the germline V gene. CDR3 DNA sequence: TGTGCCAGCAGCTTAATGGCCGGGACAGGGGGTCACGAGCAGTACTTC. The encoded protein is CASSLMAGTGGHEQYF.

This clone was observed once. The genes are TRBV6-1 and TRBJ2-1; 8 nucleotides match TRBD2. Trimming cost V 2 bases and J 9 bases; bases outside gene matches: 9. CDR3 length: 15 amino acids. Germline V gene lookup returns CDR1 MNHNS and CDR2 SASEGT. Here the CDR3 reads CASSEPRGGGGEQFF. CDR3 in DNA: TGTGCCAGCAGTGAACCTCGGGGGGGCGGCGGTGAGCAGTTCTTC.

The count of this clone is one. This chain joins TRBV19 and TRBJ1-2; D not certain. Germline V gives CDR1 LNHDA, CDR2 SQIVND (reference sequence). V lost 5 bases and J lost 4, with 11 bases in between. The CDR3 has 13 residues. The CDR3 DNA follows: TGTGCCAGTAGTCCTGGACTAAGCTATGGCTACACCTTC. It codes for CASSPGLSYGYTF.

V gene TRBV10-3 combines with J gene TRBJ1-2; 8 nucleotides align to TRBD1. With 7 bases clipped from V and 4 bases from J, the junction kept 2 bases outside the gene matches. CDR1 ENHRY and CDR2 SYGVKD come from the germline V gene. The CDR3 is 12 amino acids. This CDR3 is CAITGTGYGYTF. The CDR3 DNA reads TGTGCCATCACTGGGACAGGCTATGGCTACACCTTC.

The chain links TRBV27 to TRBJ1-2; no reliable D call. V was shortened by 2 bases and J by 3 bases, with 10 bases between the two germline ends. CDR1 and CDR2 (germline): MNHEY, SMNVEV (reference sequence). This CDR3 is built from 14 residues. The CDR3 loop reads CASSLRRGDYGYTF. As DNA, the CDR3 is TGTGCCAGCAGTTTACGGAGAGGCGACTATGGCTACACCTTC.

This clone was observed once. The CDR3 bases are TGTGCCAGCAGCCCCGGGACAGGGATTTCACCCCTCCACTTT. Protein product: CASSPGTGISPLHF. The V gene is TRBV5-6, the J gene TRBJ1-6; 9 positions agree with TRBD1. Germline V gives CDR1 SGHDT, CDR2 YYEEEE. The junction had 5 bases not matched to a gene; V was cut back by 4 bases and J by 9 bases. The CDR3 length is 14 residues.

The J gene is TRBJ2-1, the V gene TRBV10-3; D is ambiguous. Trimming pared 3 bases from V and 8 bases from J, leaving 5 bases between. The CDR3 totals 11 residues. Germline values: CDR1 ENHRY, CDR2 SYGVKD. CDR3: CAISDGDEQFF. CDR3 in DNA: TGTGCCATCAGTGACGGAGATGAGCAGTTCTTC.

This chain uses TRBV19 with TRBJ1-1; a possible D gene is TRBD1 (6 bases). This CDR3 spans 14 amino acids. Per the germline V gene, CDR1 is LNHDA and CDR2 is SQIVND (reference sequence). Trimming removed 7 bases from V and 4 bases from J, with 16 bases in between. This CDR3 is CASTPGQGRTEAFF. CDR3 bases: TGTGCCAGTACCCCGGGGCAGGGGCGCACTGAAGCTTTCTTT.

This chain uses TRBV5-4 with TRBJ2-7, with 9 bases fitting TRBD1. CDR3 length equals 16 residues. Germline V gene sequence: CDR1 SGHNT, CDR2 YYREEE (reference sequence). Trimming removed 4 bases from V and 3 bases from J; junction bases left unmatched: 11. Here the CDR3 DNA reads TGTGCCAGCAGCACGGGTAGGAGACAGGGGGTCTACGAGCAGTACTTC. Protein: CASSTGRRQGVYEQYF.

This chain links TRBV5-4 with TRBJ1-1; weak D call: TRBD1 (5 bases). The CDR3 has 13 amino acids. Germline assignment: CDR1 SGHNT and CDR2 YYREEE (reference sequence). Trimming removed 2 bases from V and 5 bases from J, with 10 bases in between. The CDR3: CASSLQEGTEAFF. The CDR3 nucleotides read TGTGCCAGCAGCTTACAGGAGGGGACTGAAGCTTTCTTT.

This clone came up once. V is TRBV5-6 and J is TRBJ2-1; D possibly corresponds to TRBD2 (5 bases). Per germline, CDR1 SGHDT and CDR2 YYEEEE. V shed 5 bases and J shed 0 bases, with 15 bases lying between them. CDR3 length equals 16 residues. The CDR3 coding sequence is TGTGCCAGCAGGGACGAACTAGAGACCTCCTACAATGAGCAGTTCTTC. This codes for CASRDELETSYNEQFF. The complete variable domain, with remaining parts taken from reference TRBV5-6 and TRBJ2-1, reads DAGVTQSPTHLIKTRGQQVTLRCSPKSGHDTVSWYQQALGQGPQFIFQYYEEEERQRGNFPDRFSGHQFPNYSSELNVNALLLGDSALYLCASRDELETSYNEQFFGPGTRLTVL.

V is TRBV6-1 and J is TRBJ2-5, with 7 nucleotides matching TRBD1. The J segment lost 4 bases and the V segment lost 8 bases, leaving 10 bases of the junction unmatched. The CDR3 consists of 14 residues. From germline, CDR1 is MNHNS and CDR2 SASEGT. CDR3 nucleotide sequence: TGTGCCAGCCGAAGGGACAGCTACAGAGAGACCCAGTACTTC. Residues: CASRRDSYRETQYF.

This chain joins TRBV18 and TRBJ2-3; 14 bases agree with TRBD2. V lost 2 bases and J lost 1; bases outside the gene matches: 5. Germline V lookup: CDR1 KGHSH, CDR2 LQKENI. The CDR3 sequence is 18 residues long. Here the CDR3 DNA reads TGTGCCAGCTCACCAGGACTAGCGGGGGGCCGGGGCACAGATACGCAGTATTTT. It yields the protein CASSPGLAGGRGTDTQYF.

The gene calls are TRBV9 and TRBJ2-1; 9 bases are a match to TRBD1. With 2 bases clipped from V and 3 bases from J, the junction kept 3 bases outside the gene matches. Germline values: CDR1 SGDLS, CDR2 YYNGEE. The CDR3 is 15 residues long. The CDR3 loop reads CASSVGTGSYNEQFF. CDR3 DNA sequence: TGTGCCAGCAGCGTTGGGACAGGGAGCTACAATGAGCAGTTCTTC.

This chain connects TRBV9 to TRBJ2-2, with D possibly matching TRBD1 (6 bases). The CDR3 runs 15 residues. V shed 0 bases and J shed 0 bases, with 6 bases lying between them. Germline CDR1 SGDLS, CDR2 YYNGEE. DNA for the CDR3: TGTGCCAGCAGCGTAGAGGGGGCGAACACCGGGGAGCTGTTTTTT. Amino acid sequence: CASSVEGANTGELFF.

This clone is a singleton in its sample. The rearrangement uses TRBV6-5 and TRBJ2-1, with a weak D call TRBD1 (6 bases). The germline V gene encodes CDR1 MNHEY and CDR2 SVGAGI. The CDR3 consists of 13 residues. V was trimmed by 6 bases and J by 2 bases, leaving 8 bases between them. The CDR3 bases are TGTGCCAGCAGCTGGGACACCTACAATGAGCAGTTCTTC. Protein product: CASSWDTYNEQFF.

J is TRBJ2-2 and V is TRBV13; D unresolved. The ends were cut back, 0 bases at V and 7 bases at J, with 9 bases in the middle. CDR3 length: 14 residues. Germline V gene data show CDR1 as PRHDT and CDR2 as FYEKMQ (reference sequence). This chain's CDR3 is CASSLGQVDGELFF. The CDR3 DNA reads TGTGCCAGCAGCTTAGGCCAAGTAGACGGGGAGCTGTTTTTT. Looking up the rest from reference TRBV13 and TRBJ2-2 gives the full variable domain: AAGVIQSPRHLIKEKRETATLKCYPIPRHDTVYWYQQGPGQDPQFLISFYEKMQSDKGSIPDRFSAQQFSDYHSELNMSSLELGDSALYFCASSLGQVDGELFFGEGSRLTVL.

The genes are TRBV5-1 and TRBJ2-3; D remains ambiguous. This CDR3 has 15 amino acids. Trimming removed 4 bases from V and 0 bases from J, with 12 bases in between. CDR1 is SGHRS, CDR2 YFSETQ, per germline. The CDR3 loop reads CASSSVGFSTDTQYF. CDR3 coding DNA: TGCGCCAGCAGCAGCGTAGGATTTAGCACAGATACGCAGTATTTT.

The genes are TRBV19 and TRBJ1-3, with D maybe TRBD1 (6 bases). This CDR3 spans 17 amino acids. Germline lookup yields CDR1 LNHDA and CDR2 SQIVND (reference sequence). The V end lost 3 bases, the J end lost 0 bases, and 15 bases lay between the germline ends. CDR3 sequence: CASSIQGLPYSGNTIYF. CDR3 bases: TGTGCCAGTAGTATTCAGGGGCTACCCTACTCTGGAAACACCATATATTTT.

The CDR3 DNA follows: TGTGCCAGCAGTTTATCGAAGGGACAGGGTTTCGACTATGGCTACACCTTC. This encodes CASSLSKGQGFDYGYTF. The V and J genes are TRBV27 and TRBJ1-2, with TRBD1 identical over 9 bases. J lost 3 bases, V lost 0 bases, and 8 bases had no gene match. The germline gives CDR1 MNHEY, CDR2 SMNVEV (reference sequence). The CDR3 extends over 17 amino acids.

The chain employs TRBV19 and TRBJ2-5; 7 bases are shared with TRBD1. Germline V gene data show CDR1 as LNHDA and CDR2 as SQIVND (reference sequence). There are 13 residues in the CDR3. V lost 4 bases and J lost 4; bases outside the gene matches: 3. The CDR3 reads CASSTNRGETQYF. CDR3 DNA: TGTGCCAGTAGTACAAACAGGGGAGAGACCCAGTACTTC.

A single count supports this clone. V and J are TRBV5-6 and TRBJ2-7; 10 bases fit TRBD1. The J segment lost 2 bases and the V segment lost 3 bases, leaving 11 bases of the junction unmatched. From germline, CDR1 is SGHDT and CDR2 YYEEEE. The CDR3 sequence is 17 residues long. The CDR3 sequence: CASSSDFTDRGTYEQYF. Here the CDR3 DNA reads TGTGCCAGCAGCTCCGACTTCACGGACAGGGGGACCTACGAGCAGTACTTC.

J is TRBJ2-7 and V is TRBV11-2; D uncertain. The length of the CDR3 is 13 residues. The V and J ends lost 7 bases and 5 bases respectively, with 15 bases between them. Per the germline V gene, CDR1 is SGHAT and CDR2 is FQNNGV. The chain's CDR3 is CASTVTPLHEQYF. CDR3 bases: TGTGCCAGCACCGTGACACCTCTTCACGAGCAGTACTTC.

The chain uses TRBV6-1 and TRBJ1-1; a possible D gene is TRBD1 (6 bases). Deletions cut 2 bases from V and 2 bases from J, with 21 bases between. Germline V lookup: CDR1 MNHNS, CDR2 SASEGT. The CDR3 is made up of 18 amino acids. CDR3 nucleotides: TGTGCCAGCAGTGAACTTTGGGTGTTGGGGGCGCAAAACACTGAAGCTTTCTTT. This codes for CASSELWVLGAQNTEAFF.

This chain connects TRBV5-1 to TRBJ2-1, with 15 bases lining up with TRBD2. The trim removed 3 bases at V and 0 bases at J, leaving 7 bases unmatched. CDR1 is SGHRS, CDR2 YFSETQ, per germline. The CDR3 loop spans 19 amino acids. Here the CDR3 reads CASSSHGTSGGSSYNEQFF. The CDR3 DNA reads TGCGCCAGCAGCTCCCACGGGACTAGCGGGGGGAGCTCCTACAATGAGCAGTTCTTC.